This is a list of T cell receptor beta chains from one sample in a study of T cell responses to AZD1222 COVID-19 vaccine. Clones were read by immunoSEQ multiplex PCR, and TCRdb kept only the in-frame ones, dropping some. The table has over 120,000 clones, approximately 90% seen once. Sample: peripheral blood, taken on day 0 of AZD1222 vaccination. The receptors derive from an adult in good health. The CDR3 runs from the conserved cysteine through the conserved F or W. Fields, in order: V gene, J gene, D gene, clone size, CDR3 protein, CDR3 DNA. A D gene is named only where the DNA matches it firmly. Rows give clone size only sometimes, using once, few, many, or a class for an expanded clone.

TRBV5-6	TRBJ1-1	.	.	CASSLVGGLGAFF	TGTGCCAGCAGCTTGGTGGGGGGCCTTGGGGCTTTCTTT
TRBV4-3	TRBJ1-1	TRBD1	.	CASSHGTGGTNTEAFF	TGCGCCAGCAGCCACGGGACAGGGGGTACCAACACTGAAGCTTTCTTT
TRBV18	TRBJ2-7	TRBD2	.	CASSGTWTSPEQYF	TGTGCCAGCTCAGGAACCTGGACTAGCCCCGAGCAGTACTTC
TRBV5-1	TRBJ1-4	.	.	CASTSTQANEKLFF	TGCGCCAGCACCTCCACACAGGCTAATGAAAAACTGTTTTTT
TRBV19	TRBJ1-5	.	.	CATSLRGRNQPQHF	TGTGCCACCTCCCTTAGGGGGAGAAATCAGCCCCAGCATTTT
TRBV4-1	TRBJ1-5	.	few	CASSQETGMKWSQHF	TGCGCCAGCAGCCAAGAAACGGGAATGAAGTGGTCCCAGCATTTT
TRBV7-2	TRBJ2-1	.	.	CASSTSSPEQFF	TGTGCCAGCAGCACCTCTAGTCCTGAGCAGTTCTTC
TRBV20-1	TRBJ1-2	.	.	CSASTGATDGYTF	TGCAGTGCTAGTACGGGGGCCACGGATGGCTACACCTTC
TRBV5-1	TRBJ2-7	.	.	CASSRDSPAYEQYF	TGCGCCAGCAGCCGGGACTCCCCCGCCTACGAGCAGTACTTC
TRBV14	TRBJ2-3	.	.	CASSQSGLWVDTQYF	TGTGCCAGCAGCCAATCAGGTCTTTGGGTAGATACGCAGTATTTT
TRBV20-1	TRBJ2-3	.	.	CSARFPDTQYF	TGCAGTGCTAGATTTCCCGATACGCAGTATTTT
TRBV9	TRBJ1-5	.	.	CASSVAEGPQHF	TGTGCCAGCAGCGTAGCTGAGGGGCCCCAGCATTTT
TRBV6-5	TRBJ2-7	.	.	CASSYSTGQRYYEQYF	TGTGCCAGCAGTTACTCAACGGGGCAGAGGTACTACGAGCAGTACTTC
TRBV7-6	TRBJ2-1	TRBD2	.	CASSHGRDYQFF	TGTGCCAGCAGCCATGGCCGGGACTATCAGTTCTTC
TRBV11-2	TRBJ2-3	TRBD1	.	CASSWTRDRDPSSTDTQYF	TGTGCCAGCAGCTGGACGAGGGACAGGGATCCATCTAGCACAGATACGCAGTATTTT
TRBV30	TRBJ2-4	TRBD2	.	CAWSAGRGNIQYF	TGTGCCTGGAGTGCAGGGAGGGGAAACATTCAGTACTTC
TRBV28	TRBJ2-1	TRBD2	.	CASSLSVAGSYNEQFF	TGTGCCAGCAGTTTATCAGTAGCGGGCTCCTACAATGAGCAGTTCTTC
TRBV7-2	TRBJ1-2	.	once	CASSLDPWGTNYGYTF	TGTGCCAGCAGCTTAGACCCGTGGGGGACGAATTATGGCTACACCTTC
TRBV5-4	TRBJ1-2	TRBD1	.	CASSLFQGANYGYTF	TGTGCCAGCAGCTTGTTCCAGGGGGCTAACTATGGCTACACCTTC
TRBV7-9	TRBJ1-1	TRBD1	.	CASSSTGGAGNTEAFF	TGTGCCAGCAGCTCCACAGGGGGGGCGGGTAACACTGAAGCTTTCTTT
TRBV7-8	TRBJ2-5	TRBD1	.	CASSSQGAFRETQYF	TGTGCCAGCAGCTCACAGGGGGCATTTAGAGAGACCCAGTACTTC
TRBV12-5	TRBJ1-4	.	.	CASGLGTVNNEKLFF	TGTGCTAGTGGTTTGGGGACAGTGAACAATGAAAAACTGTTTTTT
TRBV5-1	TRBJ1-4	TRBD1	.	CASSGPGTGSEKLFF	TGCGCCAGCAGCGGGCCCGGGACAGGATCCGAAAAACTGTTTTTT
TRBV28	TRBJ1-3	.	.	CASSLFGGLGNTIYF	TGTGCCAGCAGTTTATTCGGGGGGCTGGGAAACACCATATATTTT
TRBV7-8	TRBJ2-3	.	.	CASSLVAGTDTQYF	TGTGCCAGCAGCTTAGTTGCGGGAACAGATACGCAGTATTTT
TRBV24-1	TRBJ2-1	.	.	CATSAPDAAYNEQFF	TGTGCCACCAGTGCTCCTGACGCCGCCTACAATGAGCAGTTCTTC
TRBV7-6	TRBJ1-6	.	.	CASSVYVGGSSYNSPLHF	TGTGCCAGCAGCGTTTACGTCGGGGGCAGCTCCTATAATTCACCCCTCCACTTT
TRBV19	TRBJ1-5	.	.	CASSRDLRGNQPQHF	TGTGCCAGTAGCCGGGACTTAAGGGGCAATCAGCCCCAGCATTTT
TRBV9	TRBJ2-3	.	.	CASSVEIRYTDTQYF	TGTGCCAGCAGCGTAGAGATTAGGTACACAGATACGCAGTATTTT
TRBV19	TRBJ1-3	.	.	CATGTGNTIYF	TGTGCCACAGGAACTGGAAACACCATATATTTT
TRBV5-5	TRBJ1-1	.	.	CASSPPRGTEAFF	TGTGCCAGCAGCCCCCCCCGGGGCACTGAAGCTTTCTTT
TRBV28	TRBJ2-2	TRBD2	.	CAISTSGPLRNTGELFF	TGTGCCATTTCGACTAGCGGGCCCCTTAGGAACACCGGGGAGCTGTTTTTT
TRBV5-1	TRBJ2-1	TRBD1	.	CASRNSGTAFYNEGQFF	TGCGCCAGCAGAAATTCCGGGACAGCCTTTTACAATGAAGGGCAGTTCTTC
TRBV19	TRBJ2-6	TRBD1	.	CASRDRGRSGANVLTF	TGTGCCAGTAGGGACAGGGGGCGATCTGGGGCCAACGTCCTGACTTTC
TRBV2	TRBJ2-5	TRBD2	few	CASKGLAGPQETQYF	TGTGCCAGCAAGGGTCTAGCGGGGCCCCAAGAGACCCAGTACTTC
TRBV12-5	TRBJ2-3	.	once	CASGLVLLQGRDTQYF	TGTGCTAGTGGTTTGGTACTTCTCCAGGGAAGGGATACGCAGTATTTT
TRBV7-2	TRBJ2-1	.	.	CASRGGAHEQFF	TGTGCCAGCAGGGGGGGGGCCCATGAGCAGTTCTTC
TRBV28	TRBJ2-2	TRBD1	.	CASSDTTGTVNTGELFF	TGTGCCAGCAGCGACACAACCGGGACAGTGAACACCGGGGAGCTGTTTTTT
TRBV11-2	TRBJ1-1	TRBD1	.	CASTLGTANTEAFF	TGTGCCAGCACACTAGGGACAGCGAACACTGAAGCTTTCTTT
TRBV7-2	TRBJ2-1	TRBD2	.	CASSLAAGVAGEQFF	TGTGCCAGCAGTCTAGCGGCTGGTGTAGCGGGTGAGCAGTTCTTC
TRBV30	TRBJ1-5	.	once	CAWSVGGPQHF	TGTGCCTGGAGCGTCGGAGGGCCCCAGCATTTT
TRBV12-3/TRBV12-4	TRBJ1-1	.	.	CASRRVEYTEAFF	TGTGCCAGCCGACGGGTTGAGTACACTGAAGCTTTCTTT
TRBV19	TRBJ2-1	TRBD2	.	CASSMTSGYYNEQFF	TGTGCCAGTAGTATGACTAGCGGGTATTACAATGAGCAGTTCTTC
TRBV28	TRBJ1-2	TRBD1	.	CASSPQDRGYGYTF	TGTGCCAGCAGTCCTCAAGACAGGGGCTACGGCTACACCTTC